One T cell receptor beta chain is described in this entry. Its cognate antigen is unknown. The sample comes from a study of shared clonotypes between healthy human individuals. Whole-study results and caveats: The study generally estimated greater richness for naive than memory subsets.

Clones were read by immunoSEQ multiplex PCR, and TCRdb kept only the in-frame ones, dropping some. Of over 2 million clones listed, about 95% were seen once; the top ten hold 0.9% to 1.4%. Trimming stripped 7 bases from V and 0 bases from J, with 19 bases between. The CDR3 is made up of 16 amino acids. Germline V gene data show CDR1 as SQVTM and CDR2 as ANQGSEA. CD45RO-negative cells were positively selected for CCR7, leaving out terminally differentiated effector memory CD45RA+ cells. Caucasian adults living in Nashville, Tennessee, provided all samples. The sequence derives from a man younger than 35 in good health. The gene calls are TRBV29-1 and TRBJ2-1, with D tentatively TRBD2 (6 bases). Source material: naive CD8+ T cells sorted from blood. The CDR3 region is CSALTGDANSYNEQFF. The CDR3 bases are TGCAGCGCTCTAACGGGGGACGCCAACTCCTACAATGAGCAGTTCTTC.